This TCR beta chain was sequenced in a study of blood T cell repertoires in COVID-19. In the study overall: T cells, B-cell-depleted T cells, or PBMCs supplied cDNA or gDNA.

Authors' processing steps: Estimation of nucleated cell counts relied on the amplification of reference gene primers. Libraries were prepared by immunoSEQ multiplex PCR; TCRdb keeps only in-frame clonotypes and omits some of them. Clone size and V and J calls were adopted from that table, with D and trimming inferred from the DNA. The sample shows about 160,000 clones, 77% of them seen only once. This TCR derives from a man aged 65 to 85 with acute or convalescent COVID-19. The material sequenced was peripheral blood.

CDR3 protein: CASSQTGNYGYTF. The CDR3, as DNA: TGTGCCAGCAGTCAAACAGGGAACTATGGCTACACCTTC. The rearrangement links TRBV28 to TRBJ1-2, with D perhaps TRBD1 (6 bases). The V and J ends lost 5 bases and 2 bases respectively, with 9 bases between them. CDR1 MDHEN and CDR2 SYDVKM come from the germline V gene. The CDR3 loop spans 13 amino acids.